These 20 T cell receptor beta chains were all obtained from the same sample, sequenced in a study of shared clonotypes between healthy human individuals. Assay used: immunoSEQ multiplex PCR; TCRdb lists only in-frame clones, some missing. The sample has around 2.1 million clones, approximately 95% seen once; the top ten hold around 0.13%. Source material: naive CD4+ T cells sorted from blood. Indicated subset: CD45RA+ positively selected. The receptors come from a man between 18 and 35 years old in good health.

The V call is TRBV10-2, the J call TRBJ2-5; D unclear. Germline V lookup: CDR1 WSHSY, CDR2 SAAADI. The CDR3 has 16 amino acids. V dropped 0 bases and J dropped 5 bases, with 16 bases sitting between them. CDR3 coding DNA: TGCGCCAGCAGTGAGTCTTTTCGAACTGGTTTTGAGACCCAGTACTTC. This gives the protein CASSESFRTGFETQYF.

The rearrangement links TRBV13 to TRBJ2-7, with a weak D call TRBD1 (7 bases). The CDR3 covers 15 residues. V shed 3 bases and J shed 1 base, with 13 bases lying between them. Per the germline V gene, CDR1 is PRHDT and CDR2 is FYEKMQ (reference sequence). The CDR3 region has the DNA TGTGCCAGCAGCTTGAATCAGGGGGGATCCTACGAGCAGTACTTC. Amino acids: CASSLNQGGSYEQYF.

The chain uses TRBV2 and TRBJ2-7, with 7 bases aligning to TRBD1. This CDR3 has 12 residues. V shed 6 bases and J 4 bases; nucleotides not matched to a gene: 3. Germline V gene data show CDR1 as SNHLY and CDR2 as FYNNEI. The CDR3 sequence is CASRTGKYEQYF. The CDR3 coding sequence is TGTGCCAGCAGGACAGGGAAATACGAGCAGTACTTC.

As for this clone: Other DNA sequences from this sample encode an identical CDR3 as well. The chain employs TRBV2 and TRBJ1-4, with 9 bases identical to TRBD1. The CDR3 runs to 12 residues. V was pared by 4 bases and J by 11 bases, with 2 bases of the junction left unmatched. The germline V gene encodes CDR1 SNHLY and CDR2 FYNNEI. CDR3: CASSGGQGKLFF. DNA for the CDR3: TGTGCCAGCAGTGGAGGACAGGGGAAACTGTTTTTT.

The rearrangement links TRBV7-9 to TRBJ2-5, with D maybe TRBD2 (5 bases). Germline lookup yields CDR1 SEHNR and CDR2 FQNEAQ (reference sequence). Trimming left V 3 bases short and J 5 bases short, with 13 bases between. The CDR3 contains 14 residues. The chain's CDR3 is CASSFPEGRETQYF. The CDR3 nucleotides read TGTGCCAGCAGCTTTCCCGAGGGCCGGGAGACCCAGTACTTC.

This chain uses TRBV6-1 with TRBJ2-7; TRBD1 agrees at 8 bases. Germline CDR1 reads MNHNS; CDR2 reads SASEGT. The trim removed 2 bases at V and 2 bases at J, leaving 8 bases unmatched. This CDR3 has 16 residues. CDR3 in DNA: TGTGCCAGCAGTGAAATCCCCGGGACAGGCGCCTACGAGCAGTACTTC. The encoded protein is CASSEIPGTGAYEQYF.

This clone was seen a single time. The chain recombines TRBV11-2 with TRBJ2-7; 8 bases line up with TRBD1. CDR1 and CDR2 from the germline V gene are SGHAT and FQNNGV. V dropped 5 bases and J dropped 6; count of bases not matched to a gene: 6. This CDR3 is built from 13 residues. Here the CDR3 reads CASSPDRVGEQYF. Here the CDR3 DNA reads TGTGCCAGCAGCCCGGACAGGGTCGGCGAGCAGTACTTC.

This chain joins TRBV7-6 and TRBJ1-1, with D possibly TRBD1 on 5 matching bases. Germline V gene sequence: CDR1 SGHVS, CDR2 FNYEAQ. Trimming took 4 bases from V and 1 from J, leaving 7 bases between them. The CDR3 contains 13 residues. CDR3 in amino acids: CASSYTGNTEAFF. CDR3 DNA: TGTGCCAGCAGCTACACAGGGAACACTGAAGCTTTCTTT.

This sequence joins TRBV11-3 and TRBJ1-1; D remains unclear. V was trimmed by 5 bases and J by 4 bases, leaving 8 bases between them. This CDR3 comprises 12 residues. Per the germline V gene, CDR1 is SGHNT and CDR2 is YENEEA. CDR3 sequence (DNA): TGTGCCAGCAGCCCCCCAACCACTGAAGCTTTCTTT. Protein: CASSPPTTEAFF.

This clone was seen only a few times. The chain is built from TRBV6-1 and TRBJ1-6; TRBD1 matches at 8 bases. Losses at the gene ends were 3 bases for V and 9 bases for J; bases not matched to a gene: 13. The CDR3 loop spans 17 amino acids. The germline V gene encodes CDR1 MNHNS and CDR2 SASEGT. The CDR3 spells CASSDTLRQGSSSPLHF. The CDR3 DNA reads as TGTGCCAGCAGTGATACTCTCCGACAGGGGAGTAGTTCACCCCTCCACTTT.

This clone appeared once. Other nucleotide sequences in the sample specify the same CDR3. The chain joins TRBV7-2 to TRBJ2-7, with D possibly TRBD2 on 6 matching bases. This CDR3 is built from 16 residues. CDR1 SGHTA and CDR2 FQGNSA come from the germline V gene. Trimming took off 0 bases at V and 1 base at J, with 13 bases between the two ends. The CDR3 region has the DNA TGTGCCAGCAGCTTAGCGCGGGGTAGCGGATCCTACGAGCAGTACTTC. Protein product: CASSLARGSGSYEQYF.

This clone was seen only once. The identical CDR3 is also encoded by other nucleotide sequences in the sample. The rearrangement links TRBV5-1 to TRBJ2-5, with unresolved D. The CDR3 is made up of 13 amino acids. From germline, CDR1 is SGHRS and CDR2 YFSETQ. V was cut by 4 bases and J by 5 bases, with 12 bases left in between. CDR3 DNA: TGCGCCAGCAGCCGATCGAGAGTGGAGACCCAGTACTTC. Protein: CASSRSRVETQYF.

The rearrangement uses TRBV7-9 and TRBJ1-2, with 8 bases matching TRBD1. The V segment lost 4 bases and the J segment 5 bases; nucleotides outside the gene matches: 6. The CDR3 length is 14 residues. Germline CDR1 reads SEHNR; CDR2 reads FQNEAQ (reference sequence). The CDR3 loop reads CASSSGGPGYGYTF. The CDR3 DNA sequence: TGTGCCAGCAGCTCAGGGGGCCCGGGATATGGCTACACCTTC.

The rearrangement joins TRBV6-1 to TRBJ1-2; 7 nucleotides match TRBD1. The CDR3 extends over 14 amino acids. Trimming removed 5 bases from V and 4 bases from J; junction bases left unmatched: 7. Germline-derived CDR1 and CDR2 are MNHNS and SASEGT. Written as DNA, the CDR3 is TGTGCCAGCAGTACGACAGGGTCCCTCTATGGCTACACCTTC. It translates to CASSTTGSLYGYTF.

This chain connects TRBV10-1 to TRBJ2-1; 8 bases are a match to TRBD2. Trimming cost V 0 bases and J 1 base; bases outside gene matches: 11. This CDR3 is built from 19 residues. Germline CDR1 is WNHNN and CDR2 is SYGVQD (reference sequence). As DNA, the CDR3 is TGCGCCAGCAGTGAGTCGCGCGTCTCGGGAGGGAAATCCTACAATGAGCAGTTCTTC. This sequence encodes CASSESRVSGGKSYNEQFF.

The chain is built from TRBV19 and TRBJ2-7, with D maybe TRBD2 (7 bases). Germline loops: CDR1 LNHDA, CDR2 SQIVND (reference sequence). The V and J ends lost 3 bases and 0 bases respectively, with 15 bases between them. CDR3 length: 16 residues. This CDR3 is CASSIRGAGSSYEQYF. The CDR3 nucleotides read TGTGCCAGTAGTATTCGGGGGGCCGGGAGCTCCTACGAGCAGTACTTC.

V gene TRBV7-9 combines with J gene TRBJ2-1; 7 bases line up with TRBD2. Germline V lookup: CDR1 SEHNR, CDR2 FQNEAQ (reference sequence). This CDR3 region has 16 residues. The junction had 5 bases not matched to a gene; V was cut back by 0 bases and J by 3 bases. CDR3: CASSLAHGRIYNEQFF. The CDR3 nucleotides read TGTGCCAGCAGCTTAGCGCACGGGAGGATCTACAATGAGCAGTTCTTC.

V gene TRBV6-5 combines with J gene TRBJ1-1; no definite D call. CDR1 and CDR2 from the germline V gene are MNHEY and SVGAGI. This CDR3 has 15 residues. V dropped 0 bases and J dropped 3 bases, with 11 bases sitting between them. CDR3 sequence (DNA): TGTGCCAGCAGTTACTCCGGGATTTCCGACACTGAAGCTTTCTTT. As protein: CASSYSGISDTEAFF.

This clone has a single count. The chain uses TRBV28 and TRBJ1-4; D gene ambiguous. Between the trimmed V and J ends, which lost 4 bases and 0 bases, there was a span of 12 bases. The CDR3 is made up of 16 amino acids. The germline CDR1 and CDR2 sequences are MDHEN and SYDVKM. The CDR3 spells CASSSIGVTTNEKLFF. The DNA of the CDR3 is TGTGCCAGCAGTTCAATCGGGGTAACAACTAATGAAAAACTGTTTTTT.

This rearrangement joins TRBV10-3 to TRBJ1-2; D ambiguous. CDR3 size: 16 residues. Germline assignment: CDR1 ENHRY and CDR2 SYGVKD. Trimming cost V 3 bases and J 6 bases, with 20 bases left between them. The DNA of the CDR3 is TGTGCCATCAGTGATAACCCCAACCAAGGTTCGCATGGCTACACCTTC. Protein product: CAISDNPNQGSHGYTF.